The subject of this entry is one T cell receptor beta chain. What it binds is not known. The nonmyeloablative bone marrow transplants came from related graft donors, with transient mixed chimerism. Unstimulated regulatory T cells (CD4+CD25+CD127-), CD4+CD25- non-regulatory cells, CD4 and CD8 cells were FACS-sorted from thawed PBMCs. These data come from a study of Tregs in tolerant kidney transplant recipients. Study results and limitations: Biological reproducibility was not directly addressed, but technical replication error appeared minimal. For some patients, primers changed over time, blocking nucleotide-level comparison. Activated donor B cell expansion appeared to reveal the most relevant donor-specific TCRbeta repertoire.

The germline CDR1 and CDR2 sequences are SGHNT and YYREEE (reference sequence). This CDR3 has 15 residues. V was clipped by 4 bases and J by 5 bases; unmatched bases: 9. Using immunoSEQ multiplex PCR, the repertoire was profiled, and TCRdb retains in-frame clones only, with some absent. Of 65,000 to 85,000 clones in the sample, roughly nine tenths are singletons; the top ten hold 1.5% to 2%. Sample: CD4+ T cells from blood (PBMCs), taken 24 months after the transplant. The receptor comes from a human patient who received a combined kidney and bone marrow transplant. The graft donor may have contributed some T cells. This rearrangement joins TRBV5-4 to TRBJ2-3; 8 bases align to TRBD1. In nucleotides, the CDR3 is TGTGCCAGCAGCGTCGACAGGGGAGGTGGAGATACGCAGTATTTT. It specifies CASSVDRGGGDTQYF.